One TCR beta chain is described in this entry. A read error may account for a junction end that differs from germline. CDR1 is SSHAT, CDR2 FNYEAQ, per germline (reference sequence). The CDR3 runs to 18 residues. This sample stems from a study of graft-versus-host responses after intestinal transplantation. Study overall: Multivisceral, liver-intestinal, or isolated intestinal grafts went to recipients.

The plating included 200,000 irradiated, violet-dye-labeled stimulator cells together with 200,000 CFSE-labeled responder cells. Profiled with immunoSEQ multiplex PCR; TCRdb holds only in-frame clones, not every one. The top ten clones hold about an eighth of a sample with roughly 9,700 clones, under 40% of them seen once. The rearrangement joins TRBV7-7 to TRBJ2-3, with 9 positions matching TRBD2. Sequencing used alloreactive CD8+ T cells from a mixed lymphocyte reaction culture, obtained before intestinal transplant. Subset here: CFSE-low proliferating T cells sorted from roughly 6-day pre-transplant mixed lymphocyte reaction (GvH or HvG direction). The sequence derives from a human patient who received an intestinal transplant. The CDR3 here is CASSLVLAGLRGTDTQYF. CDR3 DNA sequence: TGTGCTAGCAGCTTAGTTCTAGCGGGGCTAAGGGGCACAGATACGCAGTATTTT.